This T cell receptor beta chain was sequenced in a study of relationships among human T cell subsets. Overall study findings and caveats: No significant subset differences appeared in V, D, J use, CDR3 length or N-additions.

Points on this clonotype: The antigen is not known.

Per germline, CDR1 SGHVS and CDR2 FQNEAQ. There are 18 residues in the CDR3. Losses at the gene ends were 1 base for V and 0 bases for J; bases not matched to a gene: 5. Th1 cells were collected as flow-through following bead selections for CD25, CD56 and CD294. From mRNA, alpha and beta CDR3 regions were amplified using semiquantitative ARM-PCR. In ARM-PCR, communal superprimers followed tagged nested gene-specific primers for exponential amplification. TCRdb re-analysed the multiplex PCR reads in MiXCR, keeping a single row per CDR3 protein. The data show over 10,000 distinct CDR3 sequences, over 60% seen once.

This TCR came from a man aged 35 to 55 in good health. The chain recombines TRBV7-8 with TRBJ2-6, with 8 bases that match TRBD2. Sequences were obtained from CD4+ Th1 cells sorted from blood. The CDR3 DNA follows: TGTGCCAGCAGCTTAGGGGGACTAGATTTCTCTGGGGCCAACGTCCTGACTTTC. It yields the protein CASSLGGLDFSGANVLTF.